The 12 T cell receptor beta chains reported below all come from one sample, sequenced in a study of blood T cell repertoires in COVID-19. TCRdb keeps only in-frame clones here, not all; method: immunoSEQ multiplex PCR. The data hold a few hundred thousand clones, with around 89% observed a single time. What was sequenced was PBMCs or T cells enriched from blood (not recorded which). These receptors were obtained from a woman aged 18-30 years with acute COVID-19.

The V gene is TRBV7-9, the J gene TRBJ2-1, with D possibly being TRBD1 (5 bases). Per the germline V gene, CDR1 is SEHNR and CDR2 is FQNEAQ (reference sequence). The CDR3 sequence is 16 residues long. Trimming stripped 4 bases from V and 1 base from J, with 14 bases between. This chain's CDR3 is CASSSAYRTSYNEQFF. The CDR3 DNA is TGTGCCAGCAGCTCAGCCTACAGGACATCCTACAATGAGCAGTTCTTC.

Here the CDR3 DNA reads TGTGCCAGCAGCTTACAGACGGACTTAGGAGAAAAACTGTTTTTT. Translation: CASSLQTDLGEKLFF. The V gene is TRBV9, the J gene TRBJ1-4; D is ambiguous. This CDR3 is built from 15 residues. Trimming cost V 4 bases and J 8 bases, with 18 bases left between them. Germline loops: CDR1 SGDLS, CDR2 YYNGEE.

This clone was detected only once. The chain is built from TRBV30 and TRBJ1-2, with a possible D match to TRBD1 (5 bases). Germline V gene data show CDR1 as GTSNPN and CDR2 as SVGIG (reference sequence). CDR3 length: 12 residues. The ends were cut back, 4 bases at V and 8 bases at J, with 14 bases in the middle. The CDR3 DNA reads TGTGCCTGGAAGCAGGGTAGTTACGGCTACACCTTC. It codes for CAWKQGSYGYTF.

J is TRBJ2-7 and V is TRBV7-9; D possibly corresponds to TRBD1 (5 bases). Germline V lookup: CDR1 SEHNR, CDR2 FQNEAQ (reference sequence). V was cut by 2 bases and J by 2 bases, with 10 bases left in between. The CDR3 runs to 14 residues. DNA for the CDR3: TGTGCCAGCAGCTTAACTGCAGGGCCCTACGAGCAGTACTTC. This translates into CASSLTAGPYEQYF.

This clone was detected once. The V and J genes are TRBV5-1 and TRBJ1-1; 10 bases match TRBD1. This CDR3 comprises 14 residues. Germline CDR1 reads SGHRS; CDR2 reads YFSETQ. The ends lost 4 bases at V and 5 bases at J; junction bases unmatched: 5. The CDR3, as DNA: TGCGCCAGCAGCGGGACAGGGGCGAGTACTGAAGCTTTCTTT. Translating gives CASSGTGASTEAFF. Using reference TRBV5-1 and TRBJ1-1 for the parts outside the CDR3, the full variable domain is KAGVTQTPRYLIKTRGQQVTLSCSPISGHRSVSWYQQTPGQGLQFLFEYFSETQRNKGNFPGRFSGRQFSNSRSEMNVSTLELGDSALYLCASSGTGASTEAFFGQGTRLTVV.

The gene calls are TRBV19 and TRBJ1-1; 8 bases fit TRBD1. The CDR3 is made up of 15 amino acids. Trimming cost V 5 bases and J 0 bases; bases outside gene matches: 5. Germline CDR1 is LNHDA and CDR2 is SQIVND (reference sequence). The CDR3 sequence: CASSVGQGMNTEAFF. The CDR3 coding sequence is TGTGCCAGTAGTGTCGGACAGGGAATGAACACTGAAGCTTTCTTT.

The chain couples TRBV12-3 or TRBV12-4 to TRBJ1-2; possibly TRBD1 for D (5 bases). CDR3 length: 12 amino acids. Trimming removed 7 bases at V and 6 bases at J, with 12 bases between. CDR3 loop: CASTGRSHGYTF. CDR3 bases: TGTGCCAGCACAGGGAGGTCGCATGGCTACACCTTC.

The rearrangement links TRBV9 to TRBJ1-1; D is undetermined. Trimming pared 4 bases from V and 8 bases from J, leaving 15 bases between. Looked up from germline, CDR1 is SGDLS and CDR2 is YYNGEE. CDR3 length: 13 amino acids. The CDR3 loop reads CASSPQVAGEAFF. For the CDR3, the DNA is TGTGCCAGCAGCCCCCAGGTCGCTGGAGAAGCTTTCTTT. The full variable domain, in which reference TRBV9 and TRBJ1-1 provide the parts outside the CDR3, is DSGVTQTPKHLITATGQRVTLRCSPRSGDLSVYWYQQSLDQGLQFLIQYYNGEERAKGNILERFSAQQFPDLHSELNLSSLELGDSALYFCASSPQVAGEAFFGQGTRLTVV.

V usage is TRBV11-2 and J usage is TRBJ1-2; 9 bases match TRBD1. Trimming removed 5 bases from V and 7 bases from J; junction bases left unmatched: 8. Germline CDR1 reads SGHAT; CDR2 reads FQNNGV. This CDR3 is built from 14 residues. The CDR3 reads CASSLRDRATGYTF. The CDR3 DNA follows: TGTGCCAGCAGCCTCCGGGACAGGGCGACTGGCTACACCTTC.

The chain has TRBV28 and TRBJ2-7, with 8 bases fitting TRBD1. From germline, CDR1 is MDHEN and CDR2 SYDVKM. There are 16 residues in the CDR3. V dropped 1 base and J dropped 5; count of bases not matched to a gene: 10. CDR3 sequence reads: CASSLSPGTGNDEQYF. CDR3 coding DNA: TGTGCCAGCAGTTTATCCCCCGGGACAGGTAACGACGAGCAGTACTTC.

This clone was observed once. This rearrangement joins TRBV28 to TRBJ2-3, with TRBD2 identical over 7 bases. Germline lookup yields CDR1 MDHEN and CDR2 SYDVKM. Trimming cost V 3 bases and J 4 bases; bases outside gene matches: 13. CDR3 size: 17 residues. CDR3 DNA sequence: TGTGCCAGCAGTTTCTGGGAGGGTGGATTAAATTCAGATACGCAGTATTTT. It encodes CASSFWEGGLNSDTQYF.

This clone was counted once. Germline and junction disagree at one end, which may indicate a read error. This chain joins TRBV11-2 and TRBJ2-7; tentatively, D is TRBD2 (6 bases). Germline CDR1 SGHAT, CDR2 FQNNGV. This CDR3 has 12 amino acids. The CDR3, as DNA: TGTGCCAGCAGCTCCAAACCTAGCGTATCAGACTTC. Translation: CASSSKPSVSDF.